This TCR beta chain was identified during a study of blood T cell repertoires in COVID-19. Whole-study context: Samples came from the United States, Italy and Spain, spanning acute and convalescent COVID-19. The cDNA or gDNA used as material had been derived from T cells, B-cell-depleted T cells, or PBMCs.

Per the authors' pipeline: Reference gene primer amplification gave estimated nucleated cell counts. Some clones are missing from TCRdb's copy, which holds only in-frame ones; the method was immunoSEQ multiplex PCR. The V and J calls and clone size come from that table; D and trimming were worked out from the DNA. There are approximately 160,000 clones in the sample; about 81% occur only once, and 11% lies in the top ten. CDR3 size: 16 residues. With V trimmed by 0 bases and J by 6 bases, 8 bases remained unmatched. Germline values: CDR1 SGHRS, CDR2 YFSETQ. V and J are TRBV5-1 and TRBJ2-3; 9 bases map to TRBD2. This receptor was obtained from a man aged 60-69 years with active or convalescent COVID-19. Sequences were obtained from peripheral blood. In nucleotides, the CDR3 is TGCGCCAGCAGCTTGGGCGGCCCTAGCGGGATCGATACGCAGTATTTT. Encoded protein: CASSLGGPSGIDTQYF.